The next 24 T cell receptor beta chains were all read from a single sample in a study of OX40 agonist ivuxolimab in advanced cancers. TCRdb keeps only in-frame clones here, not all; method: immunoSEQ multiplex PCR. This sample carries about 130,000 clones, about nine tenths of them seen once, and the ten largest clones take about 0.81%. The sample here was CD4+ or CD8+ T cells sorted from blood, taken in a trial of the OX40 agonist ivuxolimab. The receptors shown here come from an adult with an advanced solid tumor such as melanoma, head and neck, liver or kidney cancer.

CDR3 amino acids: CASSLVLQSGTEAFF. In nucleotides, the CDR3 is TGTGCCAGCAGCTTAGTTTTGCAGTCGGGGACTGAAGCTTTCTTT. The V and J genes are TRBV7-8 and TRBJ1-1; D gene uncertain. V lost 1 base, J lost 5 bases, and 14 bases lay in between. The CDR3 contains 15 residues. Looked up from germline, CDR1 is SGHVS and CDR2 is FQNEAQ. Full variable domain (missing parts from reference TRBV7-8 and TRBJ1-1): GAGVSQSPRYKVAKRGQDVALRCDPISGHVSLFWYQQALGQGPEFLTYFQNEAQLDKSGLPSDRFFAERPEGSVSTLKIQRTQQEDSAVYLCASSLVLQSGTEAFFGQGTRLTVV.

J is TRBJ2-5 and V is TRBV29-1; D unclear. The CDR3 has 14 amino acids. Germline loops: CDR1 SQVTM, CDR2 ANQGSEA. The germline V and J ends were trimmed by 6 bases and 0 bases, with 14 bases remaining between them. CDR3 in DNA: TGCAGCGTGACCGGCGACGGGTACCAAGAGACCCAGTACTTC. Its protein is CSVTGDGYQETQYF.

The chain combines TRBV5-8 with TRBJ2-3; 8 nucleotides line up with TRBD1. This CDR3 has 14 amino acids. Germline V gene sequence: CDR1 SGHTS, CDR2 YDEGEE. V was pared by 2 bases and J by 4 bases, with 3 bases of the junction left unmatched. This chain's CDR3 is CASSFDRGADTQYF. CDR3 nucleotides: TGTGCCAGCAGCTTTGACAGGGGCGCAGATACGCAGTATTTT. Full variable domain (missing parts from reference TRBV5-8 and TRBJ2-3): EAGVTQSPTHLIKTRGQQATLRCSPISGHTSVYWYQQALGLGLQFLLWYDEGEERNRGNFPPRFSGRQFPNYSSELNVNALELEDSALYLCASSFDRGADTQYFGPGTRLTVL.

The rearrangement links TRBV6-1 to TRBJ1-5, with D perhaps TRBD1 (6 bases). The V and J ends lost 7 bases and 7 bases respectively, with 14 bases between them. Germline CDR1 and CDR2: MNHNS and SASEGT. The CDR3 has 13 amino acids. In DNA form, the CDR3 reads TGTGCCAGCACCCCTTACAGGGACCAGCCCCAGCATTTT. It is translated as CASTPYRDQPQHF.

The V gene is TRBV2, the J gene TRBJ1-2; TRBD1 aligns across 7 bases. Germline V lookup: CDR1 SNHLY, CDR2 FYNNEI. The CDR3 spans 14 residues. The J segment lost 0 bases and the V segment lost 6 bases, leaving 4 bases of the junction unmatched. The CDR3 loop reads CASRDRSTNYGYTF. The CDR3 nucleotides are TGTGCCAGCAGGGACAGGAGTACTAACTATGGCTACACCTTC.

The J gene is TRBJ2-5, the V gene TRBV13, with a possible D match to TRBD1 (7 bases). The germline V and J ends were trimmed by 5 bases and 5 bases, with 18 bases remaining between them. Germline lookup yields CDR1 PRHDT and CDR2 FYEKMQ (reference sequence). This CDR3 spans 15 amino acids. DNA for the CDR3: TGTGCCAGCAGCCCTCGCGGAGGGGGCGAGGAGACCCAGTACTTC. Protein product: CASSPRGGGEETQYF.

This rearrangement joins TRBV16 to TRBJ2-2; a weak D match, TRBD1 (6 bases). This CDR3 region has 13 residues. V gave up 2 bases and J gave up 6 bases, with 7 bases separating them. CDR1 KGHSY and CDR2 FQNENV come from the germline V gene. The CDR3 DNA is TGTGCCAGCAGCCAAGCAGGGGCCGGGGAGCTGTTTTTT. The encoded protein is CASSQAGAGELFF.

This sequence joins TRBV7-2 and TRBJ2-3, with D maybe TRBD1 (6 bases). The germline V gene encodes CDR1 SGHTA and CDR2 FQGNSA. V lost 1 base, J lost 0 bases, and 11 bases lay in between. This CDR3 has 16 residues. CDR3 region: CASSLVGQISTDTQYF. CDR3 DNA sequence: TGTGCCAGCAGCTTAGTAGGACAGATAAGCACAGATACGCAGTATTTT.

This sequence joins TRBV7-9 and TRBJ1-1; the match to TRBD1 covers 7 bases. CDR3 size: 14 residues. Germline CDR1 and CDR2: SEHNR and FQNEAQ (reference sequence). V was clipped by 9 bases and J by 0 bases; unmatched bases: 7. CDR3 in DNA: TGTGCCAGTCGAACCGGGACAGTGAACACTGAAGCTTTCTTT. This gives the protein CASRTGTVNTEAFF.

This CDR3 reads CASSIRAVTSNQPQHF. Here the CDR3 DNA reads TGTGCCAGTAGTATAAGGGCCGTTACGAGCAATCAGCCCCAGCATTTT. This chain links TRBV19 with TRBJ1-5; D is undetermined. CDR1 is LNHDA and CDR2 is SQIVND in the germline V gene (reference sequence). Trimming removed 2 bases from V and 1 base from J, with 12 bases in between. The CDR3 loop spans 16 amino acids. The full variable domain, in which reference TRBV19 and TRBJ1-5 provide the parts outside the CDR3, is DGGITQSPKYLFRKEGQNVTLSCEQNLNHDAMYWYRQDPGQGLRLIYYSQIVNDFQKGDIAEGYSVSREKKESFPLTVTSAQKNPTAFYLCASSIRAVTSNQPQHFGDGTRLSIL.

This clone showed up just once. This CDR3 is CASSYIRQGELFF. In DNA form, the CDR3 reads TGTGCCAGCAGCTACATCAGACAGGGGGAGCTGTTTTTT. V usage is TRBV7-8 and J usage is TRBJ2-2; D possibly corresponds to TRBD1 (5 bases). V lost 4 bases and J lost 8, with 11 bases in between. The CDR3 contains 13 residues. In germline, CDR1 is SGHVS, CDR2 FQNEAQ.

The J gene is TRBJ2-5, the V gene TRBV5-1, with TRBD1 as a possible D gene (6 bases). TRBJ2-7 explains the end of the DNA better; the J call may be wrong. CDR1 SGHRS and CDR2 YFSETQ come from the germline V gene. The CDR3 extends over 13 amino acids. The CDR3 reads CASSLQGIGEQYF. The CDR3 nucleotides are TGCGCCAGCAGTTTACAGGGAATAGGCGAGCAGTACTTC.

CDR3 DNA: TGTGCCAGCAGCCCTGGGCCTGGCTACGAGCAGTACTTC. Translated, it gives CASSPGPGYEQYF. This rearrangement joins TRBV11-3 to TRBJ2-7; D unclear. Germline CDR1 is SGHNT and CDR2 is YENEEA. The germline V and J ends were trimmed by 5 bases and 3 bases, with 11 bases remaining between them. CDR3 length: 13 amino acids.

J is TRBJ1-5 and V is TRBV28; perhaps TRBD1 as D (5 bases). V was pared by 8 bases and J by 6 bases, with 14 bases between. The CDR3 is 13 residues long. CDR1 and CDR2 (germline): MDHEN, SYDVKM. CDR3 bases: TGTGCCAGCGGCGGGGGAGTAAGTCAGCCCCAGCATTTT. Protein sequence: CASGGGVSQPQHF.

This chain's CDR3 is CAWSQGAGTEAFF. CDR3 coding DNA: TGTGCCTGGAGCCAGGGGGCCGGCACTGAAGCTTTCTTT. The chain is built from TRBV30 and TRBJ1-1, with TRBD1 matching 8 bases. The V segment lost 3 bases and the J segment 4 bases; nucleotides outside the gene matches: 4. The CDR3 consists of 13 residues. Germline CDR1 reads GTSNPN; CDR2 reads SVGIG (reference sequence).

This chain connects TRBV11-2 to TRBJ1-2, with D possibly matching TRBD1 (6 bases). The CDR3 is 16 amino acids. The ends were cut back, 0 bases at V and 4 bases at J, with 15 bases in the middle. Germline CDR1 reads SGHAT; CDR2 reads FQNNGV. The CDR3, as DNA: TGTGCCAGCAGCTTAGACCTGGTGACAGGAATCTATGGCTACACCTTC. Translation: CASSLDLVTGIYGYTF. The variable domain in full, completed from reference TRBV11-2 and TRBJ1-2, reads EAGVAQSPRYKIIEKRQSVAFWCNPISGHATLYWYQQILGQGPKLLIQFQNNGVVDDSQLPKDRFSAERLKGVDSTLKIQPAKLEDSAVYLCASSLDLVTGIYGYTFGSGTRLTVV.

The chain couples TRBV29-1 to TRBJ1-1; tentatively, D is TRBD1 (5 bases). The CDR3 covers 13 residues. V lost 5 bases, J lost 1 base, and 11 bases lay in between. Germline lookup yields CDR1 SQVTM and CDR2 ANQGSEA. The CDR3 reads CSVCSGPNTEAFF. The DNA for the CDR3 is TGCAGCGTTTGTTCAGGGCCGAACACTGAAGCTTTCTTT.

The CDR3 here is CASSTRTSGRAYEQYF. The CDR3 DNA follows: TGTGCCAGCAGCACTCGGACTAGCGGGAGGGCCTACGAGCAGTACTTC. V and J are TRBV14 and TRBJ2-7; 15 bases are a match to TRBD2. CDR3 length: 16 residues. CDR1 is SGHDN, CDR2 FVKESK, per germline. V lost 5 bases and J lost 2; bases outside the gene matches: 4.

The V gene is TRBV10-3, the J gene TRBJ2-3, with 10 bases aligning to TRBD2. The ends lost 8 bases at V and 2 bases at J; junction bases unmatched: 7. The CDR3 has 15 amino acids. Germline V gene data show CDR1 as ENHRY and CDR2 as SYGVKD. The DNA for the CDR3 is TGTGCCATCTCCAAGCGGGAGGGACTCACAGATACGCAGTATTTT. Amino acids: CAISKREGLTDTQYF.

The chain links TRBV18 to TRBJ1-5; TRBD1 matches 9 bases. The CDR3 runs to 16 residues. After removal of 5 bases from V and 3 bases from J, the junction contained 8 bases not matched to a gene. From germline, CDR1 is KGHSH and CDR2 LQKENI. CDR3 nucleotide sequence: TGTGCCAGCTCAGCTCCGGGACAGGGTATCAATCAGCCCCAGCATTTT. Protein product: CASSAPGQGINQPQHF.

This chain joins TRBV6-5 and TRBJ1-5; D gene unclear. Germline-derived CDR1 and CDR2 are MNHEY and SVGAGI. Trimming took 2 bases from V and 0 from J, leaving 11 bases between them. This CDR3 has 16 residues. The CDR3 sequence is CASSYKGLPSNQPQHF. CDR3 nucleotide sequence: TGTGCCAGCAGTTACAAGGGCCTCCCTAGCAATCAGCCCCAGCATTTT.

This chain joins TRBV12-5 and TRBJ2-3; TRBD1 is a possible D gene (6 bases). Trimming stripped 7 bases from V and 1 base from J, with 15 bases between. The CDR3 is 15 residues long. From germline, CDR1 is LGHNT and CDR2 FRNRAP. CDR3 sequence reads: CASALLGAGTDTQYF. The CDR3 DNA sequence: TGTGCTAGTGCCCTGCTGGGGGCGGGCACAGATACGCAGTATTTT.

This clone was detected only once. The chain carries TRBV9 and TRBJ2-7; perhaps D is TRBD1 or TRBD2 (7 bases each). The V gene lost 6 bases and the J gene lost 2 bases, with 18 bases spanning the gap. Germline V gene lookup returns CDR1 SGDLS and CDR2 YYNGEE. This CDR3 contains 15 residues. CDR3 coding DNA: TGTGCCAGCACCAGGGGGGGGAGTCCCCCCTACGAGCAGTACTTC. Translated, it gives CASTRGGSPPYEQYF. Full variable domain (rest looked up from reference TRBV9 and TRBJ2-7): DSGVTQTPKHLITATGQRVTLRCSPRSGDLSVYWYQQSLDQGLQFLIQYYNGEERAKGNILERFSAQQFPDLHSELNLSSLELGDSALYFCASTRGGSPPYEQYFGPGTRLTVT.

The chain combines TRBV19 with TRBJ1-3; D uncertain. Trimming shortened V by 3 bases and J by 2 bases, and 11 bases separated the two germline ends. This CDR3 is 15 amino acids long. Germline-derived CDR1 and CDR2 are LNHDA and SQIVND (reference sequence). The CDR3 sequence is CASSINHSPGNTIYF. The CDR3 region has the DNA TGTGCCAGTAGTATTAATCACAGCCCTGGAAACACCATATATTTT.